Shown below are 31 T cell receptor beta chains from a single sample sequenced in a study of cytomegalovirus exposure and HLA in healthy donors. Using immunoSEQ multiplex PCR, the repertoire was profiled, and TCRdb retains in-frame clones only, with some absent. The table includes 250,000 to 400,000 clones, around 90% detected once. Sequencing used PBMCs. These receptors were collected from a woman aged 25-40 years in good health and CMV-seropositive.

The rearrangement links TRBV14 to TRBJ2-1; D gene ambiguous. V lost 0 bases and J 10 bases, leaving 13 bases between the germline ends. The CDR3 has 14 amino acids. Looked up from germline, CDR1 is SGHDN and CDR2 is FVKESK. The CDR3 bases are TGTGCCAGCAGCCAAGAGGACGGTGCATGGGAGCAGTTCTTC. Protein product: CASSQEDGAWEQFF.

Note on this clone: The sample contains more than one DNA sequence encoding this CDR3. The CDR3 region has the DNA TGTGCCAGCAGCGTAGCCAGGGGGTACAATGAGCAGTTCTTC. It encodes CASSVARGYNEQFF. The chain recombines TRBV9 with TRBJ2-1; 7 positions match TRBD1. The CDR3 loop spans 14 amino acids. The V gene's germline CDR1 is SGDLS and CDR2 YYNGEE. V was clipped by 0 bases and J by 4 bases; unmatched bases: 1.

The rearrangement uses TRBV4-1 and TRBJ2-7; possible D gene TRBD2, 5 bases. The CDR3 sequence is 14 residues long. Germline V lookup: CDR1 MGHRA, CDR2 YSYEKL. Trimming cost V 1 base and J 6 bases, with 13 bases left between them. The CDR3 region is CASSQAPDAGEQYF. The CDR3 DNA reads as TGCGCCAGCAGCCAAGCCCCAGACGCGGGCGAGCAGTACTTC.

The V call is TRBV7-2, the J call TRBJ2-1; 7 bases agree with TRBD1. The CDR3 covers 15 residues. V gave up 1 base and J gave up 7 bases; unmatched junction bases: 7. The V gene's germline CDR1 is SGHTA and CDR2 FQGNSA. The CDR3 loop is CASSLVHDRANEQFF. The CDR3 nucleotides read TGTGCCAGCAGCTTAGTACACGACAGGGCTAATGAGCAGTTCTTC. Drawing the rest from reference TRBV7-2 and TRBJ2-1, the complete variable domain is GAGVSQSPSNKVTEKGKDVELRCDPISGHTALYWYRQSLGQGLEFLIYFQGNSAPDKSGLPSDRFSAERTGGSVSTLTIQRTQQEDSAVYLCASSLVHDRANEQFFGPGTRLTVL.

V is TRBV11-2 and J is TRBJ2-7; D uncertain. CDR1 SGHAT and CDR2 FQNNGV come from the germline V gene. The CDR3 covers 14 residues. Trimming stripped 1 base from V and 2 bases from J, with 9 bases between. The CDR3 bases are TGTGCCAGCAGCTTAGTTGGCGGTCCCTACGAGCAGTACTTC. This gives the protein CASSLVGGPYEQYF. The complete variable domain, with remaining parts taken from reference TRBV11-2 and TRBJ2-7, reads EAGVAQSPRYKIIEKRQSVAFWCNPISGHATLYWYQQILGQGPKLLIQFQNNGVVDDSQLPKDRFSAERLKGVDSTLKIQPAKLEDSAVYLCASSLVGGPYEQYFGPGTRLTVT.

The chain carries TRBV6-5 and TRBJ2-3, with 9 positions matching TRBD2. The CDR3 sequence is 14 residues long. The V gene's germline CDR1 is MNHEY and CDR2 SVGAGI. J lost 1 base, V lost 4 bases, and 0 bases had no gene match. The CDR3 sequence: CASSWTSGTDTQYF. In DNA form, the CDR3 reads TGTGCCAGCAGTTGGACTAGCGGCACAGATACGCAGTATTTT.

This clone has a single count. This CDR3 is CASSMTGTGSYEQYF. The CDR3 DNA reads TGTGCCAGTAGTATGACCGGGACAGGGTCCTACGAGCAGTACTTC. The chain joins TRBV19 to TRBJ2-7, with 9 bases lining up with TRBD1. Germline V CDR1 and CDR2: LNHDA, SQIVND (reference sequence). The V segment lost 3 bases and the J segment 1 base; nucleotides outside the gene matches: 4. CDR3 length equals 15 residues.

This chain links TRBV30 with TRBJ2-1; D is unresolved. V lost 0 bases to trimming and J lost 9 bases, with 21 bases between them. The CDR3 totals 16 residues. The germline V gene encodes CDR1 GTSNPN and CDR2 SVGIG (reference sequence). CDR3 residues: CAWSVSWHAGKGEQFF. The CDR3 DNA follows: TGTGCCTGGAGTGTAAGTTGGCACGCCGGCAAGGGTGAGCAGTTCTTC.

This clone was counted a few times. Its ends do not fully match the called genes, so a read error is possible. V is TRBV11-2 and J is TRBJ1-1, with a tentative D call TRBD1 (5 bases). Germline CDR1 is SGHAT and CDR2 is FQNNGV. This CDR3 has 12 residues. Here the CDR3 DNA reads TGTGCCAGCAGCCCAACCGGGACTGACGCTTTCTTT. Its translation: CASSPTGTDAFF.

The chain is built from TRBV9 and TRBJ2-3; TRBD2 agrees at 11 bases. Trimming took 6 bases from V and 0 from J; bases not matched to a gene: 3. Germline V lookup: CDR1 SGDLS, CDR2 YYNGEE. The CDR3 totals 15 residues. CDR3 sequence (DNA): TGTGCCAGCACCAGGACTAGCGGGAGCACAGATACGCAGTATTTT. Residues: CASTRTSGSTDTQYF.

The chain couples TRBV6-1 to TRBJ2-7; D unclear. The germline gives CDR1 MNHNS, CDR2 SASEGT. This CDR3 has 13 residues. Between the trimmed V and J ends, which lost 5 bases and 7 bases, there was a span of 15 bases. This chain's CDR3 is CASSSAILGEQYF. The CDR3 DNA is TGTGCCAGCAGTTCGGCAATCCTGGGGGAGCAGTACTTC.

V gene TRBV29-1 combines with J gene TRBJ1-1; a possible D gene is TRBD1 (5 bases). The germline gives CDR1 SQVTM, CDR2 ANQGSEA. The germline V and J ends were trimmed by 7 bases and 5 bases, with 17 bases remaining between them. The CDR3 totals 13 residues. CDR3 nucleotide sequence: TGCAGCGGGGAACAGAAGGGGAAGACTGAAGCTTTCTTT. Amino acids: CSGEQKGKTEAFF.

The chain is built from TRBV19 and TRBJ1-5; 8 nucleotides agree with TRBD1. Per germline, CDR1 LNHDA and CDR2 SQIVND (reference sequence). The CDR3 is 15 residues long. V lost 3 bases and J lost 6; bases outside the gene matches: 7. DNA for the CDR3: TGTGCCAGTAGTATCCTCCGGACAGGGTTTCAGCCCCAGCATTTT. Its translation: CASSILRTGFQPQHF.

The rearrangement uses TRBV29-1 and TRBJ1-2; 7 bases are shared with TRBD1. V trimming: 6 bases; J trimming: 4 bases; junction bases outside the gene matches: 5. Germline V CDR1 and CDR2: SQVTM, ANQGSEA. The CDR3 loop spans 12 amino acids. The CDR3 DNA sequence: TGCAGCGTCACGGGGACAGCCTATGGCTACACCTTC. This codes for CSVTGTAYGYTF.

V gene TRBV6-6 combines with J gene TRBJ2-7; 8 nucleotides match TRBD1. J gave up 5 bases and V 10 bases, and 7 bases lay outside the gene matches. Looked up from germline, CDR1 is MNHNY and CDR2 is SVGAGI (reference sequence). The CDR3 covers 12 residues. CDR3 bases: TGTGCCACGCGACAGGGGTGGGACGAGCAGTACTTC. It yields the protein CATRQGWDEQYF.

The J gene is TRBJ2-3, the V gene TRBV4-2, with D possibly being TRBD2 (5 bases). Germline V gene sequence: CDR1 LGHNA, CDR2 YNFKEQ. This CDR3 has 16 amino acids. Trimming cost V 3 bases and J 5 bases, with 18 bases left between them. The CDR3 region is CASSHLGLLEGDTQYF. The CDR3 DNA sequence: TGTGCCAGCAGCCATCTCGGTCTCCTCGAGGGAGATACGCAGTATTTT.

This clone was counted once. The gene calls are TRBV9 and TRBJ1-1; D uncertain. The CDR3 runs to 12 residues. Germline assignment: CDR1 SGDLS and CDR2 YYNGEE. The V and J ends lost 0 bases and 8 bases respectively, with 8 bases between them. The chain's CDR3 is CASSVVGEEAFF. Written as DNA, the CDR3 is TGTGCCAGCAGCGTAGTAGGAGAGGAAGCTTTCTTT.

The gene calls are TRBV5-6 and TRBJ2-1, with D possibly being TRBD2 (6 bases). The CDR3 spans 14 residues. Between the trimmed V and J ends, which lost 0 bases and 3 bases, there was a span of 7 bases. Germline V gene sequence: CDR1 SGHDT, CDR2 YYEEEE. DNA for the CDR3: TGTGCCAGCAGCTTGGGGACTAACTACAATGAGCAGTTCTTC. Protein sequence: CASSLGTNYNEQFF.

The chain employs TRBV2 and TRBJ2-2; maybe TRBD1 (6 bases). Trimming left V 7 bases short and J 8 bases short, with 20 bases between. The CDR3 length is 15 residues. CDR1 SNHLY and CDR2 FYNNEI come from the germline V gene. Written as DNA, the CDR3 is TGTGCCAGCACCCCCGAGGCAACAGGGTCAGGGGAGCTGTTTTTT. This sequence encodes CASTPEATGSGELFF.

V and J are TRBV7-8 and TRBJ2-1; 8 nucleotides align to TRBD2. CDR1 and CDR2 from the germline V gene are SGHVS and FQNEAQ. V shed 1 base, J shed 3 bases, and the junction held 8 bases outside the gene matches. The CDR3 covers 17 residues. The CDR3 reads CASSLGFRGGGYNEQFF. CDR3 sequence (DNA): TGTGCCAGCAGCTTAGGGTTCCGGGGGGGCGGCTACAATGAGCAGTTCTTC.

V usage is TRBV7-7 and J usage is TRBJ2-5; D remains unclear. This CDR3 comprises 14 residues. Trimming pared 2 bases from V and 5 bases from J, leaving 12 bases between. Germline assignment: CDR1 SSHAT and CDR2 FNYEAQ (reference sequence). CDR3 DNA sequence: TGTGCCAGCAGCTTATCGGGCGAAGAGGAGACCCAGTACTTC. Translated, it gives CASSLSGEEETQYF.

V usage is TRBV5-4 and J usage is TRBJ2-2, with TRBD1 identical over 7 bases. V shed 3 bases, J shed 6 bases, and the junction held 8 bases outside the gene matches. This CDR3 has 15 amino acids. CDR1 and CDR2 from the germline V gene are SGHNT and YYREEE (reference sequence). This chain's CDR3 is CASSSRQGWAGELFF. DNA for the CDR3: TGTGCCAGCAGCTCTAGACAGGGTTGGGCCGGGGAGCTGTTTTTT.

The rearrangement links TRBV7-9 to TRBJ2-7; 7 bases are shared with TRBD1. V dropped 0 bases and J dropped 4; count of bases not matched to a gene: 0. CDR1 and CDR2 from the germline V gene are SEHNR and FQNEAQ (reference sequence). CDR3 length: 13 residues. The CDR3 region is CASSLARGYEQYF. The CDR3 DNA reads TGTGCCAGCAGCTTAGCCAGGGGGTACGAGCAGTACTTC.

The rearrangement uses TRBV19 and TRBJ2-7, with no clear D. The CDR3 has 13 residues. Germline CDR1 is LNHDA and CDR2 is SQIVND (reference sequence). The V end lost 3 bases, the J end lost 6 bases, and 12 bases lay between the germline ends. CDR3 DNA: TGTGCCAGTAGTATGTTAACCCCCGGCGAGCAGTACTTC. Its translation is CASSMLTPGEQYF.

V usage is TRBV7-2 and J usage is TRBJ1-1, with no clear D. Germline CDR1 and CDR2: SGHTA and FQGNSA. The CDR3 length is 13 residues. The V end was cut by 1 base, the J end by 7 bases, with 10 bases between. CDR3 amino acids: CASSLGGPVEAFF. The CDR3 nucleotides are TGTGCCAGCAGCTTAGGAGGCCCCGTTGAAGCTTTCTTT.

The V gene is TRBV11-2, the J gene TRBJ1-1; D might be TRBD1 (5 bases). CDR1 SGHAT and CDR2 FQNNGV come from the germline V gene. V was cut by 5 bases and J by 4 bases, with 8 bases left in between. There are 12 residues in the CDR3. CDR3 sequence (DNA): TGTGCCAGCAGCCCGGGACTCACTGAAGCTTTCTTT. Protein: CASSPGLTEAFF.

V gene TRBV6-6 combines with J gene TRBJ1-2, with a weak D call TRBD1 (6 bases). V dropped 5 bases and J dropped 7 bases, with 11 bases sitting between them. This CDR3 has 12 residues. Germline V CDR1 and CDR2: MNHNY, SVGAGI (reference sequence). CDR3 loop: CASSPEGGGYTF. The CDR3 DNA reads TGTGCCAGCAGTCCCGAGGGGGGTGGCTACACCTTC.

This chain connects TRBV4-3 to TRBJ1-3, with a weak D call TRBD1 (5 bases). Germline V gene sequence: CDR1 LGHNA, CDR2 YSLEER. V lost 0 bases and J lost 0, with 6 bases in between. This CDR3 is 15 amino acids long. CDR3 residues: CASSQEDISGNTIYF. DNA of the CDR3: TGCGCCAGCAGCCAAGAGGACATCTCTGGAAACACCATATATTTT.

This chain links TRBV29-1 with TRBJ2-5; D is unclear. The germline V and J ends were trimmed by 7 bases and 5 bases, with 17 bases remaining between them. Germline assignment: CDR1 SQVTM and CDR2 ANQGSEA. The length of the CDR3 is 13 residues. CDR3 sequence reads: CSDPRTHPETQYF. The CDR3 coding sequence is TGCAGCGATCCTCGGACCCACCCCGAGACCCAGTACTTC.

The DNA for the CDR3 is TGCGCCAGCAGCCAAAATCACCTAGCCCAGATTAATGAGCAGTTCTTC. This encodes CASSQNHLAQINEQFF. V and J are TRBV4-3 and TRBJ2-1, with D tentatively TRBD2 (5 bases). Between the trimmed V and J ends, which lost 2 bases and 7 bases, there was a span of 18 bases. Germline lookup yields CDR1 LGHNA and CDR2 YSLEER. The CDR3 totals 16 residues.

The chain joins TRBV4-3 to TRBJ2-1; D is possibly TRBD2 (5 bases). Trimming removed 4 bases at V and 3 bases at J, with 13 bases between. The CDR3 extends over 15 amino acids. Germline CDR1 reads LGHNA; CDR2 reads YSLEER. CDR3 in amino acids: CASSRAVAGYNEQFF. The CDR3 region has the DNA TGCGCCAGCAGCCGGGCGGTGGCGGGCTACAATGAGCAGTTCTTC.